These T cell receptor beta chains were read from a single sample in a study of immune evolution from preneoplasia to lung adenocarcinoma. The table came from immunoSEQ multiplex PCR; TCRdb's copy has only in-frame clones and leaves some out. In the table there are roughly 7,000 clones, 84% of which are singletons. Sequencing was performed on FFPE lung adenocarcinoma in situ tissue. These receptors all stem from a donor of 70 years or more with lung adenocarcinoma. Both conserved end residues are part of each CDR3. A D gene is named only where the DNA matches it firmly. The listing skips clone size in some rows; elsewhere it reads once, few, many or a size class.

v_call,d_call,j_call,clone_size,cdr3_aa,cdr3_nt
TRBV9,TRBD2,TRBJ2-1,.,CASSPTSGRAPSSYNEQFF,TGTGCCAGCAGCCCAACTAGCGGGAGGGCCCCCAGCTCCTACAATGAGCAGTTCTTC
TRBV4-1,TRBD2,TRBJ2-7,.,CASSQSPGTSSYEQYF,TGCGCCAGCAGCCAATCCCCCGGGACTAGCTCCTACGAGCAGTACTTC
TRBV18,TRBD1,TRBJ2-3,.,CASSPGTEPLHTQYF,TGTGCCAGCTCCCCCGGGACAGAACCTTTACATACGCAGTATTTT
TRBV19,.,TRBJ1-2,.,CASSIGRGSNYGYTF,TGTGCCAGTAGTATCGGGAGGGGTTCTAACTATGGCTACACCTTC
TRBV5-5,.,TRBJ1-1,.,CASSLFRGNTEAFF,TGTGCCAGCAGCTTGTTCAGGGGGAACACTGAAGCTTTCTTT
TRBV9,.,TRBJ2-7,once,CASSVEGLGEQYF,TGTGCCAGCAGCGTAGAGGGACTGGGTGAGCAGTACTTC
TRBV11-2,TRBD1,TRBJ2-7,.,CASSLEKTGGSYEQYF,TGTGCCAGCAGCTTAGAAAAAACAGGGGGCAGCTACGAGCAGTACTTC
TRBV6-5,TRBD2,TRBJ2-2,.,CASKAGGNTGELFF,TGTGCCAGCAAGGCGGGGGGGAACACCGGGGAGCTGTTTTTT
TRBV15,TRBD1,TRBJ2-5,.,CATSRARTGGWSAFQETQYF,TGTGCCACCAGCAGAGCTAGGACAGGGGGGTGGTCGGCCTTCCAAGAGACCCAGTACTTC
TRBV7-6,.,TRBJ2-2,.,CASSLDRYTGELFF,TGTGCCAGCAGCTTAGATAGGTACACCGGGGAGCTGTTTTTT
TRBV19,TRBD1,TRBJ1-2,.,CASSIDGQGEGYTF,TGTGCCAGTAGTATAGACGGACAGGGTGAAGGCTACACCTTC
TRBV5-1,.,TRBJ2-2,.,CASSLHGELFF,TGCGCCAGCAGCTTACACGGGGAGCTGTTTTTT
TRBV11-2,.,TRBJ1-2,few,CASSLASENYGYTF,TGTGCCAGCAGCTTAGCGTCCGAGAACTATGGCTACACCTTC
TRBV27,TRBD1,TRBJ2-1,.,CASRMTGGSYNEQFF,TGTGCCAGCAGAATGACAGGGGGCTCCTACAATGAGCAGTTCTTC
TRBV7-8,TRBD1,TRBJ1-2,.,CASSMGQGAGGYTF,TGTGCCAGCAGTATGGGACAGGGGGCGGGTGGCTACACCTTC
TRBV27,.,TRBJ2-2,.,CATHGAGANTGELFF,TGTGCCACCCATGGGGCAGGGGCGAACACCGGGGAGCTGTTTTTT
TRBV30,.,TRBJ2-1,.,CALLSGFSYNEQFF,TGTGCCTTACTGAGCGGGTTTTCCTACAATGAGCAGTTCTTC
TRBV5-1,.,TRBJ2-2,once,CASSPRGSAGELFF,TGCGCCAGCAGCCCTCGGGGGTCGGCCGGGGAGCTGTTTTTT
TRBV2,.,TRBJ2-5,.,CASRGGSGQETQYF,TGTGCCAGCAGGGGTGGGAGTGGACAAGAGACCCAGTACTTC
TRBV7-2,.,TRBJ1-5,.,CASSPRQGPNQPQHF,TGTGCCAGCAGCCCCCGGCAGGGCCCGAATCAGCCCCAGCATTTT
TRBV29-1,.,TRBJ2-2,.,CSVDRGRTGELFF,TGCAGCGTTGACAGGGGACGCACCGGGGAGCTGTTTTTT
TRBV6-5,.,TRBJ2-7,.,CASSSASSYEQYF,TGTGCCAGCAGTTCTGCCAGCTCCTACGAGCAGTACTTC
TRBV5-1,TRBD1,TRBJ2-7,once,CASSLGTGYYEQYF,TGCGCCAGCAGCTTGGGGACAGGATACTACGAGCAGTACTTC
TRBV7-2,.,TRBJ1-1,.,CASSVRRANTEAFF,TGTGCCAGCAGCGTAAGGCGCGCGAACACTGAAGCTTTCTTT
TRBV19,.,TRBJ1-5,.,CASSISTNQPQHF,TGTGCCAGTAGTATAAGCACTAATCAGCCCCAGCATTTT
TRBV19,.,TRBJ1-4,.,CASSIAGPRNEKLFF,TGTGCCAGTAGTATAGCGGGACCGAGGAATGAAAAACTGTTTTTT
TRBV19,.,TRBJ2-7,.,CASSQRDHEQYF,TGTGCCAGTAGTCAGAGGGACCACGAGCAGTACTTC
TRBV7-2,TRBD2,TRBJ2-7,once,CASSISGRAYEQYF,TGTGCCAGCAGCATTAGCGGGAGGGCCTACGAGCAGTACTTC
TRBV19,.,TRBJ2-5,.,CASSPGSSETQYF,TGTGCCAGTAGTCCGGGGTCGTCAGAGACCCAGTACTTC
TRBV9,.,TRBJ1-5,.,CASSVGRESNQPQHF,TGTGCCAGCAGCGTAGGGAGAGAGAGCAATCAGCCCCAGCATTTT
TRBV15,TRBD1,TRBJ2-1,.,CATSSRQGLDEQFF,TGTGCCACCAGCAGTCGACAGGGTCTCGATGAGCAGTTCTTC
TRBV11-1,.,TRBJ2-7,.,CASSLVIESSYEQYF,TGTGCCAGCAGCTTAGTGATTGAAAGCTCCTACGAGCAGTACTTC
TRBV9,.,TRBJ1-2,.,CASSLARDGYTF,TGTGCCAGCAGCCTAGCAAGGGACGGCTACACCTTC
TRBV18,.,TRBJ1-1,once,CASSPGGEAFF,TGTGCCAGCTCACCGGGGGGTGAAGCTTTCTTT
TRBV12-5,TRBD1,TRBJ1-5,.,CASAPNSGQINSNQPQHF,TGTGCTAGTGCCCCGAATTCGGGACAGATTAATAGCAATCAGCCCCAGCATTTT
TRBV12-5,TRBD2,TRBJ2-7,.,CASGLVAGTSGRALF,TGTGCTAGTGGTTTGGTAGCCGGGACTAGCGGGAGGGCCCTTTTC
TRBV5-4,.,TRBJ1-1,.,CASSFPFEGGTEAFF,TGTGCCAGCAGCTTCCCTTTCGAGGGTGGCACTGAAGCTTTCTTT